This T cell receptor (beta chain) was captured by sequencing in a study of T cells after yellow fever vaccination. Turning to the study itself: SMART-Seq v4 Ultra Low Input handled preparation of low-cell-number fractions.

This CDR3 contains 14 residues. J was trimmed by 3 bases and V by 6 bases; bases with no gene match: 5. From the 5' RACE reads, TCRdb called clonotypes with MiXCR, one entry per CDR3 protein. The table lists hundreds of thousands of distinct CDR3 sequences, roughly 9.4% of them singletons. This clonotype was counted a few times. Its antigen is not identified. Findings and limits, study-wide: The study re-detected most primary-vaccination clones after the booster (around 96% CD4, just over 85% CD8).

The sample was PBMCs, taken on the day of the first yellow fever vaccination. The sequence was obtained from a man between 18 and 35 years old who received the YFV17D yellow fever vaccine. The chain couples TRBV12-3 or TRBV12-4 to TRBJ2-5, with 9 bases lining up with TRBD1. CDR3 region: CASSRTGEEETQYF. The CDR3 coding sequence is TGTGCCAGCAGCCGGACAGGGGAAGAAGAGACCCAGTACTTC.